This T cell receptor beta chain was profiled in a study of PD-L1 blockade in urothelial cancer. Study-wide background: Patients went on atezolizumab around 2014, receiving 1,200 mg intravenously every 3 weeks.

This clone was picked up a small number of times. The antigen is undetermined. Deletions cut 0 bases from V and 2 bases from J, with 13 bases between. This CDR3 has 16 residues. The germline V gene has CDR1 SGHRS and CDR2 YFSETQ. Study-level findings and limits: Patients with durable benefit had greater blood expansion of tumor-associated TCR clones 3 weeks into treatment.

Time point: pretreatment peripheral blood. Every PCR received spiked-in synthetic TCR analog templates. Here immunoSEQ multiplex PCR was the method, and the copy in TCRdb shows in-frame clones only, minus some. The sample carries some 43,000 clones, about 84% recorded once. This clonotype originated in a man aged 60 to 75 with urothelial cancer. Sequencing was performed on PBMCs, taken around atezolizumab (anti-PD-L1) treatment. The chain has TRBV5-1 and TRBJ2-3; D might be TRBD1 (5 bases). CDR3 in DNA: TGCGCCAGCAGCTTGGGTGCGACAGCGATCACAGATACGCAGTATTTT. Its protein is CASSLGATAITDTQYF.